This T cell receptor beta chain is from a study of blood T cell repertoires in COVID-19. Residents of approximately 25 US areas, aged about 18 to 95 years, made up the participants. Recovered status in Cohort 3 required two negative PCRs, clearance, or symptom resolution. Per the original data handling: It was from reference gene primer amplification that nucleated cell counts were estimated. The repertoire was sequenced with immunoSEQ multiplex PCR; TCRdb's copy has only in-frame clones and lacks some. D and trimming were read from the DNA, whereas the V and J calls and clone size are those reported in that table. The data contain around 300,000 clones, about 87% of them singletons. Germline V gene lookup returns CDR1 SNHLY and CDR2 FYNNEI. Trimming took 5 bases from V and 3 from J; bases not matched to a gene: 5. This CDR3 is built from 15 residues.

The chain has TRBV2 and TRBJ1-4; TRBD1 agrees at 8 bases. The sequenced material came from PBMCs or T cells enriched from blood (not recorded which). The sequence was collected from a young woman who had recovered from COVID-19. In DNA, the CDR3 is TGTGCCAGCAGTCTATCACAGGGGGCTAATGAAAAACTGTTTTTT. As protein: CASSLSQGANEKLFF.